The 19 T cell receptor beta chains presented below share a single source sample, sequenced in a study of T cell repertoires in cytomegalovirus infection. Via MiXCR, TCRdb re-called the reads, giving one row per CDR3 protein. The table has 510,000 or so distinct CDR3 sequences, approximately 26% seen once. The sample comprised PBMCs. Every receptor here comes from a human donor in good health (CMV status not recorded). Some clones in this sample may be carry-over from other donors' samples.

This clonotype was counted between two and nine times. V is TRBV7-2 and J is TRBJ1-2; no clear D gene. The CDR3 contains 14 residues. V dropped 2 bases and J dropped 3 bases, with 10 bases sitting between them. Germline values: CDR1 SGHTA, CDR2 FQGNSA. The CDR3 region has the DNA TGTGCCAGCAGCTTAAGAGTGGCTGACTATGGCTACACCTTC. It yields the protein CASSLRVADYGYTF.

This chain uses TRBV20-1 with TRBJ2-2; D is ambiguous. Germline V gene data show CDR1 as DFQATT and CDR2 as SNEGSKA (reference sequence). The CDR3 spans 15 residues. V was shortened by 5 bases and J by 0 bases, with 13 bases between the two germline ends. This chain's CDR3 is CSAPSGDANTGELFF. In nucleotides, the CDR3 is TGCAGTGCTCCTTCCGGAGACGCGAACACCGGGGAGCTGTTTTTT.

V gene TRBV5-4 combines with J gene TRBJ1-4, with D unclear. Germline lookup yields CDR1 SGHNT and CDR2 YYREEE (reference sequence). Trimming removed 0 bases at V and 5 bases at J, with 14 bases between. This CDR3 comprises 16 residues. CDR3 sequence reads: CASSLGHTGKNEKLFF. CDR3 DNA: TGTGCCAGCAGCTTGGGACACACCGGAAAGAATGAAAAACTGTTTTTT.

This clonotype has only a few counts. The gene calls are TRBV5-1 and TRBJ2-7; 10 bases line up with TRBD1. The CDR3 loop spans 13 amino acids. The junction had 4 bases not matched to a gene; V was cut back by 4 bases and J by 6 bases. CDR1 is SGHRS, CDR2 YFSETQ, per germline. In DNA form, the CDR3 reads TGCGCCAGCAGCGCCGGGACAGGGGTCGAGCAGTACTTC. It encodes CASSAGTGVEQYF.

The sample holds a few counts of this clonotype. V is TRBV19 and J is TRBJ1-1, with D maybe TRBD1 (5 bases). Deletions cut 2 bases from V and 2 bases from J, with 12 bases between. Germline values: CDR1 LNHDA, CDR2 SQIVND (reference sequence). CDR3 length: 15 amino acids. The chain's CDR3 is CASSIQGAINTEAFF. CDR3 DNA sequence: TGTGCCAGTAGTATACAAGGGGCGATTAACACTGAAGCTTTCTTT.

A few counts support this clonotype. The rearrangement joins TRBV28 to TRBJ2-7; a possible D gene is TRBD2 (5 bases). V lost 6 bases to trimming and J lost 1 base, with 13 bases between them. The length of the CDR3 is 14 residues. CDR1 is MDHEN, CDR2 SYDVKM, per germline. The CDR3 DNA reads TGTGCCAGCAGATCTCCCGGGGTGTCCTACGAGCAGTACTTC. Translated, it gives CASRSPGVSYEQYF.

There are many counts of this clonotype. The chain combines TRBV7-2 with TRBJ2-3; a possible D gene is TRBD2 (6 bases). This CDR3 contains 15 residues. V lost 3 bases to trimming and J lost 0 bases, with 10 bases between them. Germline V gene sequence: CDR1 SGHTA, CDR2 FQGNSA. This CDR3 reads CASSLRRGSTDTQYF. In nucleotides, the CDR3 is TGTGCCAGCAGCTTGAGGAGGGGTAGCACAGATACGCAGTATTTT. Together with reference TRBV7-2 and TRBJ2-3, the CDR3 gives the full variable domain: GAGVSQSPSNKVTEKGKDVELRCDPISGHTALYWYRQSLGQGLEFLIYFQGNSAPDKSGLPSDRFSAERTGGSVSTLTIQRTQQEDSAVYLCASSLRRGSTDTQYFGPGTRLTVL.

There are many counts of this clonotype. The rearrangement uses TRBV7-2 and TRBJ2-5; 9 nucleotides align to TRBD1. The V gene's germline CDR1 is SGHTA and CDR2 FQGNSA. V lost 5 bases to trimming and J lost 4 bases; unmatched junction nucleotides: 5. The length of the CDR3 is 14 residues. The DNA of the CDR3 is TGTGCCAGCAGCCGGGACAGGGCGGGAGAGACCCAGTACTTC. It translates to CASSRDRAGETQYF.

The V call is TRBV28, the J call TRBJ1-2; unclear D gene. There are 12 residues in the CDR3. The germline CDR1 and CDR2 sequences are MDHEN and SYDVKM. V lost 2 bases and J 4 bases, leaving 5 bases between the germline ends. CDR3 in amino acids: CASSLTFYGYTF. In DNA, the CDR3 is TGTGCCAGCAGTTTAACTTTCTATGGCTACACCTTC.

The chain joins TRBV20-1 to TRBJ1-1, with 7 bases lining up with TRBD1. With 6 bases clipped from V and 7 bases from J, the junction kept 2 bases outside the gene matches. The CDR3 covers 10 residues. Germline CDR1 and CDR2: DFQATT and SNEGSKA (reference sequence). For the CDR3, the DNA is TGCAGTGCCTGGGACAGTGAAGCTTTCTTT. Protein product: CSAWDSEAFF.

Notes on this clonotype: Germline is not matched at one junction end, which may reflect a read error. This chain connects TRBV7-2 to TRBJ2-1; D remains ambiguous. From germline, CDR1 is SGHTA and CDR2 FQGNSA. The CDR3 has 9 residues. The CDR3 sequence is CASSLVGRF. CDR3 DNA sequence: TGTGCCAGCAGCTTAGTAGGTCGGTTC.

The rearrangement uses TRBV12-3 or TRBV12-4 and TRBJ1-5; D uncertain. The CDR3 extends over 13 amino acids. V was pared by 5 bases and J by 3 bases, with 8 bases between. The DNA for the CDR3 is TGTGCCAGCAGTGGACTGATCAATCAGCCCCAGCATTTT. Translating it yields CASSGLINQPQHF.

This clonotype was recorded many times. The rearrangement uses TRBV7-6 and TRBJ1-4; 8 bases line up with TRBD1. Germline V gene sequence: CDR1 SGHVS, CDR2 FNYEAQ. With 5 bases clipped from V and 5 bases from J, the junction kept 7 bases outside the gene matches. CDR3 length equals 15 residues. The CDR3 reads CASSRGTGRNEKLFF. CDR3 in DNA: TGTGCCAGCAGCCGAGGGACAGGTAGAAATGAAAAACTGTTTTTT.

The chain carries TRBV7-4 and TRBJ1-1, with D possibly TRBD1 on 6 matching bases. This CDR3 has 15 residues. CDR1 and CDR2 (germline): SGHVT, SQSDAQ. Trimming shortened V by 5 bases and J by 5 bases, and 18 bases separated the two germline ends. CDR3 sequence (DNA): TGTGCCAGCAGCGATAAGACAGGATCAATTACTGAAGCTTTCTTT. This sequence encodes CASSDKTGSITEAFF.

The CDR3 protein is CSASGQEGNNYGYTF. Written as DNA, the CDR3 is TGCAGTGCTAGTGGCCAAGAGGGGAATAACTATGGCTACACCTTC. The chain employs TRBV20-1 and TRBJ1-2, with D maybe TRBD1 (5 bases). Between the trimmed V and J ends, which lost 3 bases and 1 base, there was a span of 15 bases. Germline loops: CDR1 DFQATT, CDR2 SNEGSKA (reference sequence). CDR3 length: 15 amino acids.

Ten or more counts support this clonotype. The chain links TRBV7-6 to TRBJ2-7; D is unclear. Germline loops: CDR1 SGHVS, CDR2 FNYEAQ. This CDR3 has 13 residues. V was trimmed by 5 bases and J by 6 bases, leaving 14 bases between them. CDR3 region: CASSPEDPVEQYF. The CDR3 nucleotides read TGTGCCAGCAGCCCAGAGGACCCCGTCGAGCAGTACTTC. Drawing the rest from reference TRBV7-6 and TRBJ2-7, the complete variable domain is GAGVSQSPRYKVTKRGQDVALRCDPISGHVSLYWYRQALGQGPEFLTYFNYEAQQDKSGLPNDRFSAERPEGSISTLTIQRTEQRDSAMYRCASSPEDPVEQYFGPGTRLTVT.

This clonotype was counted ten times or more. This chain uses TRBV7-9 with TRBJ2-7; weak D call: TRBD2 (5 bases). The germline V gene has CDR1 SEHNR and CDR2 FQNEAQ (reference sequence). This CDR3 has 15 residues. The V and J ends lost 0 bases and 5 bases respectively, with 14 bases between them. DNA of the CDR3: TGTGCCAGCAGCTTAGCGGAGGTGGCTTTCAACGAGCAGTACTTC. Translation gives CASSLAEVAFNEQYF.

This clonotype was seen repeatedly, ten times or more. This sequence joins TRBV7-6 and TRBJ2-1; TRBD1 is a possible D gene (6 bases). Trimming took 2 bases from V and 2 from J, leaving 10 bases between them. This CDR3 contains 15 residues. Germline loops: CDR1 SGHVS, CDR2 FNYEAQ. Here the CDR3 reads CASSLSRGPYNEQFF. Here the CDR3 DNA reads TGTGCCAGCAGCTTAAGCAGGGGACCCTACAATGAGCAGTTCTTC.

This clonotype was seen a few times. V gene TRBV27 combines with J gene TRBJ2-3; 7 nucleotides line up with TRBD2. The CDR3 has 13 amino acids. Germline V gives CDR1 MNHEY, CDR2 SMNVEV (reference sequence). Trimming removed 5 bases from V and 6 bases from J; junction bases left unmatched: 5. Here the CDR3 reads CASSPGGRDTQYF. DNA for the CDR3: TGTGCCAGCAGTCCCGGGGGGAGGGATACGCAGTATTTT.